This T cell receptor beta chain was identified in a study of T-cell reconstitution after alpha-beta-depleted transplantation in children. Study-level results: Counts and diversity of T cells one year after transplant came mostly from newly produced T cells. There were some patients whose high TCRbeta diversity at day 60 came from surviving recipient T cells and thymic progenitors. Where alpha-beta T cells came from about two months after transplant was reportedly several hundred expanded graft clones.

This CDR3 has 16 amino acids. J lost 5 bases, V lost 2 bases, and 9 bases had no gene match. The germline gives CDR1 SGHAT, CDR2 FQNNGV. Unique molecular identifiers tagged the TCRbeta library. TCRdb ran MiXCR on the PCR reads and lists one entry per CDR3 protein. This sample carries 750,000 to 950,000 distinct CDR3 sequences, 15% to 20% of them seen once, and the ten largest clones take approximately 5%. About this clonotype itself: Its antigen is not identified.

The source was PBMCs, mostly from graft donor cells, collected 360 days after TCRalphabeta/CD19-depleted stem cell transplant. This clonotype was obtained from a male patient aged 10 to 17 who had a stem cell transplant for acute lymphoblastic leukemia, so the T cells may come from the graft donor. The genes are TRBV11-2 and TRBJ2-1; 7 bases map to TRBD2. CDR3 protein: CASSLLGGSNHNEQFF. The CDR3 coding sequence is TGTGCCAGCAGCTTATTAGGCGGGAGCAATCACAATGAGCAGTTCTTC.